The T cell receptor beta chain under discussion was sequenced for a study of CD8+CD57+ T cells in acquired aplastic anemia. Across the whole study: Sorted cells (CD4+ and CD8+) yielded DNA amounts that averaged around 3.1 ug. Researchers reported that healthy donors averaged about 9.8 million reads for CD4+ cells.

The CDR3 contains 14 residues. Per the germline V gene, CDR1 is WSHSY and CDR2 is SAAADI. Both TCR beta VDJ combination and CDR3 sequence profiling were carried out. Genomic DNA was the template for this profiling. TCRdb reprocessed the reads with MiXCR, giving one entry per CDR3 protein. The sample includes 400,000 to 450,000 distinct CDR3 sequences, roughly 68% of them seen just once. Study results and caveats: Patients and controls had in common some 30 CD8+ CDR3 sequences.

On this clonotype itself: Its antigen is unidentified. A junction end diverges from the germline sequence, so it may reflect a read error.

The receptor's source is a human donor in good health, serving as a control. The rearrangement uses TRBV10-2 and TRBJ2-7; D may correspond to TRBD1 or TRBD2 (5 bases each). Sequenced material: sorted CD4+, CD8+, or CD8+CD57+ T cells (not recorded which) from PBMCs. DNA for the CDR3: TGTGCCAGCAGGGAATTCGGGGTCACCTACGCGCAGTACTTC. This sequence encodes CASREFGVTYAQYF.